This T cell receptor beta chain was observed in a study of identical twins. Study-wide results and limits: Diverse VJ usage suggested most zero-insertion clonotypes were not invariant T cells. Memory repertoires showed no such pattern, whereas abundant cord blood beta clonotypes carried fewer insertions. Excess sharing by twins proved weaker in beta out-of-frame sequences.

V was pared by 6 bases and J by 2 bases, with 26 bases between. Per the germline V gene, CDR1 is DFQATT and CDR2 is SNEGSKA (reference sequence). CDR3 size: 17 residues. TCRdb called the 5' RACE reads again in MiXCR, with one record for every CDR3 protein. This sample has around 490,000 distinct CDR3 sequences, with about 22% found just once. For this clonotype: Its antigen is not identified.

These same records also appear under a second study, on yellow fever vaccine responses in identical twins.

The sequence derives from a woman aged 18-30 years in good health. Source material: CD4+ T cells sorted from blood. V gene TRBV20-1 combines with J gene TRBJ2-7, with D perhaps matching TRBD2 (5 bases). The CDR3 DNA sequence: TGCAGTGCCACCCCAGAATCACCCCGGGGATCTACCTACGAGCAGTACGTC. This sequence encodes CSATPESPRGSTYEQYV.